A single sample gave rise to the 9 T cell receptor beta chains below, sequenced in a study of blood T cell repertoires in COVID-19. Libraries were prepared by immunoSEQ multiplex PCR; TCRdb keeps only in-frame clonotypes and omits some of them. The table includes 250,000 to 400,000 clones, approximately 88% detected once. Sequenced: peripheral blood. These receptors were taken from a woman aged 25 to 45 with COVID-19, enrolled during active disease.

The genes are TRBV28 and TRBJ2-7; no firm D call. The V and J ends lost 6 bases and 8 bases respectively, with 14 bases between them. This CDR3 has 12 amino acids. Germline CDR1 is MDHEN and CDR2 is SYDVKM. In nucleotides, the CDR3 is TGTGCCAGCAGCTCTAGTAGTCTCAAGCAGTACGTC. It yields the protein CASSSSSLKQYV.

In the case of this clone: The same CDR3 is also encoded by other DNA sequences in this sample. The CDR3 DNA reads TGTGCCAGCTCACCCGTTAGAGAGACCCAGTACTTC. Encoded protein: CASSPVRETQYF. The J gene is TRBJ2-5, the V gene TRBV18; D is uncertain. The CDR3 has 12 residues. Germline V CDR1 and CDR2: KGHSH, LQKENI. The V end was cut by 3 bases, the J end by 4 bases, with 6 bases between.

The chain couples TRBV10-3 to TRBJ1-6; D gene ambiguous. The germline gives CDR1 ENHRY, CDR2 SYGVKD. CDR3 length equals 15 residues. V dropped 3 bases and J dropped 10 bases, with 16 bases sitting between them. CDR3 loop: CAISDQTDPLSPLHF. The CDR3 DNA sequence: TGTGCCATCAGTGACCAAACAGATCCCTTGTCACCCCTCCACTTT.

This chain uses TRBV4-2 with TRBJ1-3, with D perhaps matching TRBD1 (6 bases). Germline V CDR1 and CDR2: LGHNA, YNFKEQ. The CDR3 loop spans 16 amino acids. The V gene lost 1 base and the J gene lost 4 bases, with 14 bases spanning the gap. Written as DNA, the CDR3 is TGTGCCAGCAGCCAAGGGGTGGGGGCGACGGGAAACACCATATATTTT. This translates into CASSQGVGATGNTIYF.

This chain links TRBV6-2 or TRBV6-3 with TRBJ1-1, with D possibly TRBD1 on 6 matching bases. V lost 6 bases and J 3 bases, leaving 20 bases between the germline ends. The CDR3 totals 16 residues. Germline CDR1 is MNHEY and CDR2 is SVGEGT. CDR3 coding DNA: TGTGCCAGCAGCCCAGGGGTCCTCCCCCTCCACACTGAAGCTTTCTTT. This translates into CASSPGVLPLHTEAFF.

The chain links TRBV15 to TRBJ2-4; 10 positions match TRBD1. The CDR3 runs 15 residues. The V segment lost 1 base and the J segment 3 bases; nucleotides outside the gene matches: 0. Germline-derived CDR1 and CDR2 are LNHNV and YYDKDF (reference sequence). The DNA for the CDR3 is TGTGCCACCAGCAGAGGGACAGGGGGCAAAAACATTCAGTACTTC. This sequence encodes CATSRGTGGKNIQYF.

This clone came up once. This rearrangement joins TRBV2 to TRBJ2-7, with D maybe TRBD1 (6 bases). V was cut by 7 bases and J by 4 bases, with 14 bases left in between. This CDR3 has 13 amino acids. Germline CDR1 reads SNHLY; CDR2 reads FYNNEI. The CDR3: CASKFRGGYEQYF. CDR3 coding DNA: TGTGCCAGCAAATTCAGGGGCGGGTACGAGCAGTACTTC.

The V gene is TRBV7-8, the J gene TRBJ1-1; TRBD1 is a possible D gene (5 bases). In germline, CDR1 is SGHVS, CDR2 FQNEAQ. There are 13 residues in the CDR3. The ends were cut back, 5 bases at V and 2 bases at J, with 9 bases in the middle. The CDR3 loop is CASSRQGNTEAFF. CDR3 DNA: TGTGCCAGCAGCCGCCAGGGCAACACTGAAGCTTTCTTT.

This rearrangement joins TRBV7-9 to TRBJ2-2; maybe TRBD1 (5 bases). V was cut by 1 base and J by 7 bases, with 10 bases left in between. The CDR3 is 14 amino acids. Germline-derived CDR1 and CDR2 are SEHNR and FQNEAQ (reference sequence). The DNA for the CDR3 is TGTGCCAGCAGCTTAGATTCAGGGTTCGGGGAGCTGTTTTTT. Translated: CASSLDSGFGELFF.